A selection of T cell receptor beta chains follows, all from one sample in a study of shared clonotypes between healthy human individuals. Clones were read by immunoSEQ multiplex PCR, and TCRdb kept only the in-frame ones, dropping some. In the table there are about 2.4 million clones, 85% to 95% of which are singletons. Sequenced input: naive CD4+ T cells sorted from blood. Receptors were obtained from a man between 18 and 35 years old in good health. Both conserved end residues are part of each CDR3. D genes are given only for firm matches. For some rows the clone size is stated as once, few or many, or as a class when expanded; others skip it.

J: TRBJ2-7; V: TRBV7-2; D: TRBD2; size: -; CDR3: CASSPTSGVAYEQYF; DNA: TGTGCCAGCAGCCCTACTAGCGGGGTCGCGTACGAGCAGTACTTC
J: TRBJ1-3; V: TRBV21-1; D: -; size: -; CDR3: CASSRPQGARGNTIYF; DNA: TGTGCCAGCAGCAGGCCACAGGGGGCCCGTGGAAACACCATATATTTT
J: TRBJ2-7; V: TRBV1; D: -; size: -; CDR3: CTSSQEYSGGEAYEQYF; DNA: TGCACCAGCAGCCAAGAGTATAGCGGGGGCGAGGCCTACGAGCAGTACTTC
J: TRBJ2-3; V: TRBV6-6; D: -; size: -; CDR3: CASSFAADTQYF; DNA: TGTGCCAGCAGTTTTGCTGCGGATACGCAGTATTTT
J: TRBJ1-3; V: TRBV18; D: -; size: -; CDR3: CASSPVGPGNTIYF; DNA: TGTGCCAGCTCACCTGTGGGGCCAGGAAACACCATATATTTT
J: TRBJ2-7; V: TRBV10-2; D: -; size: -; CDR3: CASMGGVPGYEQYF; DNA: TGCGCCAGCATGGGTGGGGTTCCTGGCTACGAGCAGTACTTC
J: TRBJ1-1; V: TRBV2; D: -; size: few; CDR3: CASSGTLNTEAFF; DNA: TGTGCCAGCAGTGGGACCTTGAACACTGAAGCTTTCTTT
J: TRBJ1-6; V: TRBV11-2; D: -; size: -; CDR3: CASSSQRGASAPLHF; DNA: TGTGCCAGCAGCTCCCAACGAGGAGCCTCTGCACCCCTCCACTTT
J: TRBJ2-7; V: TRBV6-1; D: TRBD1; size: -; CDR3: CASSESGQGGYEQYF; DNA: TGTGCCAGCAGTGAATCGGGACAGGGAGGCTACGAGCAGTACTTC
J: TRBJ2-7; V: TRBV5-1; D: TRBD1; size: -; CDR3: CASSPTGTGYSYEQYF; DNA: TGCGCCAGCAGCCCCACCGGGACAGGGTACTCCTACGAGCAGTACTTC
J: TRBJ2-4; V: TRBV27; D: -; size: -; CDR3: CASSSRQALAKNIQYF; DNA: TGTGCCAGCAGTTCCCGACAGGCGCTAGCCAAAAACATTCAGTACTTC
J: TRBJ2-5; V: TRBV30; D: TRBD1; size: -; CDR3: CAWSVTYRGNQETQYF; DNA: TGTGCCTGGAGCGTAACCTACAGGGGAAACCAAGAGACCCAGTACTTC
J: TRBJ2-7; V: TRBV7-2; D: -; size: -; CDR3: CASSFGIQRSYEQYF; DNA: TGTGCCAGCAGCTTTGGGATTCAGCGGTCCTACGAGCAGTACTTC
J: TRBJ2-7; V: TRBV20-1; D: TRBD2; size: -; CDR3: CSATGLAAQYF; DNA: TGCAGTGCTACAGGACTAGCGGCGCAGTACTTC
J: TRBJ1-1; V: TRBV5-4; D: TRBD1; size: -; CDR3: CASSIDRGKNTEAFF; DNA: TGTGCCAGCAGCATTGACAGGGGAAAGAACACTGAAGCTTTCTTT
J: TRBJ2-7; V: TRBV6-1; D: -; size: -; CDR3: CASSGGSETYEQYF; DNA: TGTGCCAGCAGTGGGGGCAGCGAGACCTACGAGCAGTACTTC
J: TRBJ1-1; V: TRBV7-9; D: -; size: -; CDR3: CASTSDRQAFF; DNA: TGTGCCAGCACCTCCGACAGGCAAGCTTTCTTT
J: TRBJ1-5; V: TRBV2; D: -; size: -; CDR3: CASSGGTYSNQPQHF; DNA: TGTGCCAGCAGCGGGGGCACCTATAGCAATCAGCCCCAGCATTTT
J: TRBJ1-5; V: TRBV7-2; D: -; size: -; CDR3: CASSLGRRQPQHF; DNA: TGTGCCAGCAGCTTAGGTCGGAGGCAGCCCCAGCATTTT
J: TRBJ1-3; V: TRBV7-9; D: -; size: once; CDR3: CASSPEASSGNTIYF; DNA: TGTGCCAGCAGCCCAGAGGCGAGCTCTGGAAACACCATATATTTT
J: TRBJ2-2; V: TRBV6-1; D: -; size: -; CDR3: CASSEQGRATGELFF; DNA: TGTGCCAGCAGTGAACAGGGGAGGGCCACCGGGGAGCTGTTTTTT
J: TRBJ2-2; V: TRBV6-1; D: -; size: -; CDR3: CASSDWRSGELFF; DNA: TGTGCCAGCAGTGACTGGCGGAGCGGGGAGCTGTTTTTT
J: TRBJ2-2; V: TRBV19; D: -; size: -; CDR3: CASSIVEGAGELFF; DNA: TGTGCCAGTAGTATAGTTGAGGGGGCCGGGGAGCTGTTTTTT
J: TRBJ2-7; V: TRBV7-2; D: -; size: -; CDR3: CASSPPGTSYEQYF; DNA: TGTGCCAGCAGCCCCCCCGGGACATCTTACGAGCAGTACTTC
J: TRBJ2-5; V: TRBV7-8; D: TRBD2; size: -; CDR3: CASSFLAFTVSGKGQETQYF; DNA: TGTGCCAGCAGCTTTTTGGCCTTTACGGTTAGCGGGAAGGGCCAAGAGACCCAGTACTTC
J: TRBJ1-1; V: TRBV7-8; D: TRBD1; size: -; CDR3: CASSKGTGPNEAFF; DNA: TGTGCCAGCAGCAAGGGGACAGGGCCGAATGAAGCTTTCTTT
J: TRBJ2-1; V: TRBV6-5; D: TRBD1; size: -; CDR3: CASSFRDRVWNEQFF; DNA: TGTGCCAGCAGTTTCCGGGACAGGGTATGGAATGAGCAGTTCTTC
J: TRBJ2-1; V: TRBV18; D: TRBD2; size: -; CDR3: CASSLTSGDNEQFF; DNA: TGTGCCAGCTCACTCACTAGCGGGGACAATGAGCAGTTCTTC
J: TRBJ1-5; V: TRBV27; D: -; size: -; CDR3: CASSPLSNQPQHF; DNA: TGTGCCAGCAGTCCCTTAAGCAATCAGCCCCAGCATTTT
J: TRBJ2-5; V: TRBV2; D: TRBD2; size: -; CDR3: CASTLQRGGRETQYF; DNA: TGTGCCAGCACGTTACAGCGGGGGGGCCGGGAGACCCAGTACTTC
J: TRBJ2-5; V: TRBV7-7; D: -; size: -; CDR3: CASSLWGQETQYF; DNA: TGTGCTAGCAGCCTTTGGGGTCAAGAGACCCAGTACTTC
J: TRBJ2-4; V: TRBV19; D: -; size: few; CDR3: CASSSRGGNIQYF; DNA: TGTGCCAGTAGTTCCAGGGGTGGAAACATTCAGTACTTC
J: TRBJ1-1; V: TRBV30; D: -; size: -; CDR3: CAWREQGNTEAFF; DNA: TGTGCCTGGAGGGAACAAGGAAACACTGAAGCTTTCTTT
J: TRBJ2-3; V: TRBV6-5; D: TRBD2; size: -; CDR3: CASVASGGADTQYF; DNA: TGTGCCAGTGTGGCTAGCGGGGGCGCAGATACGCAGTATTTT
J: TRBJ2-5; V: TRBV28; D: -; size: -; CDR3: CASSSPDPRRETQYF; DNA: TGTGCCAGCAGTTCACCGGACCCCAGACGGGAGACCCAGTACTTC
J: TRBJ2-7; V: TRBV6-6; D: -; size: -; CDR3: CASSIGYEQYF; DNA: TGTGCCAGCAGTATTGGATACGAGCAGTACTTC
J: TRBJ1-3; V: TRBV4-1; D: -; size: -; CDR3: CASSQVLGRTSGNTIYF; DNA: TGCGCCAGCAGCCAAGTTCTGGGAAGAACATCTGGAAACACCATATATTTT
J: TRBJ2-7; V: TRBV18; D: -; size: -; CDR3: CASSPSPHYEQYF; DNA: TGTGCCAGCTCACCAAGTCCACATTACGAGCAGTACTTC
J: TRBJ1-2; V: TRBV6-5; D: TRBD1; size: -; CDR3: CASSLKEGASGYTF; DNA: TGTGCCAGCAGTTTGAAGGAGGGGGCGAGTGGCTACACCTTC
J: TRBJ1-2; V: TRBV7-2; D: TRBD1; size: once; CDR3: CASSIRTGDGYTF; DNA: TGTGCCAGCAGCATTAGGACAGGGGATGGCTACACCTTC
J: TRBJ2-5; V: TRBV5-1; D: -; size: -; CDR3: CASSLPGQETQYF; DNA: TGCGCCAGCAGCTTACCGGGGCAAGAGACCCAGTACTTC
J: TRBJ1-2; V: TRBV28; D: -; size: -; CDR3: CATGSPSAVYYGYTF; DNA: TGTGCCACAGGTTCCCCATCGGCCGTCTATTATGGCTACACCTTC
J: TRBJ2-7; V: TRBV6-1; D: TRBD1; size: -; CDR3: CASSEALGQGPGEQYF; DNA: TGTGCCAGCAGTGAAGCCCTCGGACAGGGACCCGGCGAGCAGTACTTC
J: TRBJ1-2; V: TRBV5-4; D: TRBD1; size: -; CDR3: CASSLKGQGLNYGYTF; DNA: TGTGCCAGCAGCTTGAAAGGACAGGGGCTTAACTATGGCTACACCTTC
J: TRBJ1-3; V: TRBV4-2; D: -; size: once; CDR3: CASSQDNYQGSGNTIYF; DNA: TGTGCCAGCAGCCAAGATAATTACCAGGGATCAGGAAACACCATATATTTT
J: TRBJ2-7; V: TRBV29-1; D: TRBD1; size: -; CDR3: CSVESQGYPGEQYF; DNA: TGCAGCGTTGAGTCACAGGGGTATCCAGGCGAGCAGTACTTC
J: TRBJ1-4; V: TRBV6-5; D: -; size: -; CDR3: CASSYSTGAPNEKLFF; DNA: TGTGCCAGCAGTTACTCTACCGGGGCACCAAATGAAAAACTGTTTTTT
J: TRBJ2-2; V: TRBV5-4; D: TRBD1; size: -; CDR3: CASREDRAPGELFF; DNA: TGTGCCAGCAGAGAGGACAGGGCCCCCGGGGAGCTGTTTTTT
J: TRBJ2-3; V: TRBV2; D: TRBD1; size: -; CDR3: CASRSTGARTDTQYF; DNA: TGTGCCAGCAGGTCGACAGGGGCCCGCACAGATACGCAGTATTTT
J: TRBJ2-7; V: TRBV29-1; D: TRBD2; size: once; CDR3: CSVLAGGSYEQYF; DNA: TGCAGCGTTCTAGCGGGGGGATCCTACGAGCAGTACTTC
J: TRBJ1-2; V: TRBV5-1; D: -; size: few; CDR3: CASSLEGSRANYGYTF; DNA: TGCGCCAGCAGCTTGGAGGGCAGCCGAGCTAACTATGGCTACACCTTC
J: TRBJ2-7; V: TRBV5-1; D: TRBD1; size: -; CDR3: CASSNSGTVGTYEQYF; DNA: TGCGCCAGCAGCAATTCCGGGACAGTCGGGACCTACGAGCAGTACTTC
J: TRBJ1-1; V: TRBV6-1; D: -; size: -; CDR3: CASSEQAWNTEAFF; DNA: TGTGCCAGCAGTGAACAGGCTTGGAACACTGAAGCTTTCTTT
J: TRBJ2-1; V: TRBV6-4; D: TRBD2; size: -; CDR3: CASSVAGGSGQFF; DNA: TGTGCCAGCAGCGTAGCGGGAGGCTCCGGGCAGTTCTTC
J: TRBJ2-7; V: TRBV27; D: -; size: -; CDR3: CASSSQFSYEQYF; DNA: TGTGCCAGCAGTTCGCAGTTCTCCTACGAGCAGTACTTC
J: TRBJ1-4; V: TRBV28; D: -; size: -; CDR3: CASKGVNEKLFF; DNA: TGTGCCAGCAAGGGAGTTAATGAAAAACTGTTTTTT
J: TRBJ2-1; V: TRBV6-6; D: -; size: -; CDR3: CASSYGTGYNEQFF; DNA: TGTGCCAGCAGTTACGGAACAGGGTACAATGAGCAGTTCTTC